The clone carrying this TCR beta chain was seen ten or more times. Its antigen is not identified. The sample comes from a study of regulatory T cells in long-lasting Graves disease. Study-level findings and limits: TCR diversity was lower in persistent Graves' patients than in newly diagnosed ones.

The germline CDR1 and CDR2 sequences are KGHSH and LQKENI. This CDR3 comprises 13 residues. V dropped 3 bases and J dropped 6; count of bases not matched to a gene: 5. The authors built TCR beta libraries using iRepertoire HTBI primers and Arm-PCR of CDR3 regions. TCRdb reprocessed the multiplex PCR reads via MiXCR and lists one record per CDR3 protein. This sample carries roughly 380,000 distinct CDR3 sequences, approximately 15% of them seen once, and the ten largest clones take roughly 29%. Time point in this sample: newly diagnosed GD, antithyroid drugs for less than 3 months. RNA isolated from PBMCs was used to make the TCR library. These data were likewise used in another study, on T cells in Graves' hyperthyroidism and ophthalmopathy. This second study says: Before onset, ophthalmopathy was predicted by the model a median approximately 6.6 months earlier.

The chain couples TRBV18 to TRBJ2-7; TRBD2 matches 7 bases. Sequenced here: peripheral blood mononuclear cells (PBMCs), sampled at new diagnosis, from a patient treated with antithyroid drugs. This receptor was identified in a man between 35 and 55 years old with Graves disease. The CDR3 region is CASSPNGLGEQYF. The CDR3 DNA reads as TGTGCCAGCTCACCCAACGGACTAGGCGAGCAGTACTTC.